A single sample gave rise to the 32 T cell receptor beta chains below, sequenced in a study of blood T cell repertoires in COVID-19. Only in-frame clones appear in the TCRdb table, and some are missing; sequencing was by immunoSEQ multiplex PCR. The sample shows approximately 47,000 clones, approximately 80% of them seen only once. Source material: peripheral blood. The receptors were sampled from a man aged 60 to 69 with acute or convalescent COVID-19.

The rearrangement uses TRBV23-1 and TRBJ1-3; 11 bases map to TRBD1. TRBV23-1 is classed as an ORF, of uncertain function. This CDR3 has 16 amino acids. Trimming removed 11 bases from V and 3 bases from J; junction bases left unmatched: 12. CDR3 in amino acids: CARLLPGTGGGNTIYF. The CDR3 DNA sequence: TGCGCCCGCTTATTACCCGGGACAGGGGGTGGAAACACCATATATTTT.

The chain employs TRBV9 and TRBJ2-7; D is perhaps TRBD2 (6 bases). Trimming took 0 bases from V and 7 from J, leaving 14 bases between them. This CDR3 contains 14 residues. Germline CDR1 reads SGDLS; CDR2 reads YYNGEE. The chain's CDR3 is CASSVGGDHWEQYF. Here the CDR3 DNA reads TGTGCCAGCAGCGTAGGGGGGGACCACTGGGAGCAGTACTTC. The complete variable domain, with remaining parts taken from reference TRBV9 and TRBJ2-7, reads DSGVTQTPKHLITATGQRVTLRCSPRSGDLSVYWYQQSLDQGLQFLIQYYNGEERAKGNILERFSAQQFPDLHSELNLSSLELGDSALYFCASSVGGDHWEQYFGPGTRLTVT.

The CDR3 DNA reads as TGTGCCAGTAGTATAGATTTCAGGAACACTGAAGCTTTCTTT. It encodes CASSIDFRNTEAFF. The chain joins TRBV19 to TRBJ1-1, with D uncertain. Between the trimmed V and J ends, which lost 0 bases and 1 base, there was a span of 6 bases. The CDR3 sequence is 14 residues long. From germline, CDR1 is LNHDA and CDR2 SQIVND (reference sequence).

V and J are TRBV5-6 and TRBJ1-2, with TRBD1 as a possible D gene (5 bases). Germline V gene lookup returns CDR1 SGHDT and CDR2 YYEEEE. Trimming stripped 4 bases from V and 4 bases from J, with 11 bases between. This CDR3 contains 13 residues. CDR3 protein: CASSPGGGYGYTF. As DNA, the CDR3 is TGTGCCAGCAGCCCGGGGGGGGGCTATGGCTACACCTTC.

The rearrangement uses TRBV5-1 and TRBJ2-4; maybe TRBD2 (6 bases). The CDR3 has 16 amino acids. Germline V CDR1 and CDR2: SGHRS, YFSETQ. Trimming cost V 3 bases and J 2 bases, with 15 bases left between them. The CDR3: CASSSRGGASKNIQYF. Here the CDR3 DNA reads TGCGCCAGCAGCTCCCGTGGAGGGGCGTCCAAAAACATTCAGTACTTC.

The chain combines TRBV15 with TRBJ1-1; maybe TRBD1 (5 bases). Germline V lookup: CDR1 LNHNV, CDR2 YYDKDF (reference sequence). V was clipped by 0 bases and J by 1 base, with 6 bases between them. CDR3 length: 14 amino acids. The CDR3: CATSRDRANTEAFF. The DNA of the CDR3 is TGTGCCACCAGCAGAGACAGGGCGAACACTGAAGCTTTCTTT.

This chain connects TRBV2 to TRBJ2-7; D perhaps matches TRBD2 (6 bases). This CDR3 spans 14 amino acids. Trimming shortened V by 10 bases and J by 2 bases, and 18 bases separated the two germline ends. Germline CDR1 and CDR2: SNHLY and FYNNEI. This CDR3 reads CATGRGTDPYEQYF. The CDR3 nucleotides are TGTGCCACGGGACGGGGGACGGACCCCTACGAGCAGTACTTC. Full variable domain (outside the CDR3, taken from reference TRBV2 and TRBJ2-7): EPEVTQTPSHQVTQMGQEVILRCVPISNHLYFYWYRQILGQKVEFLVSFYNNEISEKSEIFDDQFSVERPDGSNFTLKIRSTKLEDSAMYFCATGRGTDPYEQYFGPGTRLTVT.

CDR3 protein: CASSLYQREQFF. The CDR3 DNA follows: TGTGCCAGCTCACTATATCAGAGGGAGCAGTTCTTC. The rearrangement links TRBV18 to TRBJ2-1, with D unresolved. Germline CDR1 KGHSH, CDR2 LQKENI. The length of the CDR3 is 12 residues. Trimming removed 4 bases at V and 10 bases at J, with 11 bases between.

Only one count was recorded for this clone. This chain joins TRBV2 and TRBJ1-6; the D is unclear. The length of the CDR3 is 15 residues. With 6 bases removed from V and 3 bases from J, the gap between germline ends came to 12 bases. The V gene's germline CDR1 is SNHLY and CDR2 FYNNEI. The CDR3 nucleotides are TGTGCCAGCAGGGAAAAACAGAGCTATAATTCACCCCTCCACTTT. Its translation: CASREKQSYNSPLHF.

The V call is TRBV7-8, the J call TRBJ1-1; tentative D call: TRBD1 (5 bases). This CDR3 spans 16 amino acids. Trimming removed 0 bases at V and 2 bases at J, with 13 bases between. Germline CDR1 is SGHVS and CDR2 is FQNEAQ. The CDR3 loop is CASSLAGPAYNTEAFF. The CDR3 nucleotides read TGTGCCAGCAGCTTAGCGGGGCCGGCCTACAACACTGAAGCTTTCTTT. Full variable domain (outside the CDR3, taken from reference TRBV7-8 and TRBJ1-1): GAGVSQSPRYKVAKRGQDVALRCDPISGHVSLFWYQQALGQGPEFLTYFQNEAQLDKSGLPSDRFFAERPEGSVSTLKIQRTQQEDSAVYLCASSLAGPAYNTEAFFGQGTRLTVV.

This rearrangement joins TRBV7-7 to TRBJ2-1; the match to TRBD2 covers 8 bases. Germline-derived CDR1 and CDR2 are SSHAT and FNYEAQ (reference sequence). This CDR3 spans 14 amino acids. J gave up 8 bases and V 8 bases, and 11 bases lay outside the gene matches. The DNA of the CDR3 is TGTGCCAGCGCCGAGGTAGCGGGGTTAGATGAGCAGTTCTTC. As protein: CASAEVAGLDEQFF.

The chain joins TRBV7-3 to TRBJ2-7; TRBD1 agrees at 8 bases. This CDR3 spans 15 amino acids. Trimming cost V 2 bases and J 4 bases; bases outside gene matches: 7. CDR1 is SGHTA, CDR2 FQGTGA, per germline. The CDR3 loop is CASSLQGASRYEQYF. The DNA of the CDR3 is TGTGCCAGCAGCTTACAGGGGGCGAGTCGGTACGAGCAGTACTTC.

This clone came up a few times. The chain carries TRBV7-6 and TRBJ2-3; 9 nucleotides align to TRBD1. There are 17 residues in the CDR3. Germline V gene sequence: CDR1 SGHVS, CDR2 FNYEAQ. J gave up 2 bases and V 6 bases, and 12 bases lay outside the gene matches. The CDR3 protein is CASSSIRDRGTTDTQYF. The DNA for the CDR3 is TGTGCCAGCAGTTCCATCCGTGACAGGGGGACCACAGATACGCAGTATTTT.

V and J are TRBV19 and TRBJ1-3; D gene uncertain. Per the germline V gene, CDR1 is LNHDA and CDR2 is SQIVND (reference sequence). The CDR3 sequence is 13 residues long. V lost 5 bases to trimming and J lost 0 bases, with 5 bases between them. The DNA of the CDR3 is TGTGCCAGTAGTGGCTCCTCTGGAAACACCATATATTTT. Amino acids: CASSGSSGNTIYF.

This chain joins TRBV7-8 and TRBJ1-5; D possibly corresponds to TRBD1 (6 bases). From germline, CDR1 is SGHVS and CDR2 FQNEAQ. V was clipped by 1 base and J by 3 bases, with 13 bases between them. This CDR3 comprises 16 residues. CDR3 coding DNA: TGTGCCAGCAGCTTAGAGGGCAGGACAGTCAATCAGCCCCAGCATTTT. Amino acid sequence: CASSLEGRTVNQPQHF.

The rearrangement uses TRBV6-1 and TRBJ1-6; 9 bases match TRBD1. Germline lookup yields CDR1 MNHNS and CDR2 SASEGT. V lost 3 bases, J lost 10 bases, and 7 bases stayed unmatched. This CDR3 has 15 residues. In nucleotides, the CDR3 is TGTGCCAGCAGTGACAAACAGGGGGCAGGGTCACCCCTCCACTTT. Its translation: CASSDKQGAGSPLHF.

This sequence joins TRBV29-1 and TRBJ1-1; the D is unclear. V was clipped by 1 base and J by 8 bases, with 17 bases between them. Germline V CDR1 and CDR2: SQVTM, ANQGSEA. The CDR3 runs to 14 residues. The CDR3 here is CSVEGIERREEAFF. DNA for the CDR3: TGCAGCGTTGAAGGGATAGAAAGAAGGGAGGAAGCTTTCTTT.

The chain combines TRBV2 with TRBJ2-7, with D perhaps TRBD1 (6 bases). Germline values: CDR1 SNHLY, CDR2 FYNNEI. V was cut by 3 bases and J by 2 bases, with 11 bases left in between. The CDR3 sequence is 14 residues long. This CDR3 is CASSDRTATYEQYF. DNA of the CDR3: TGTGCCAGCAGTGACAGGACAGCCACCTACGAGCAGTACTTC.

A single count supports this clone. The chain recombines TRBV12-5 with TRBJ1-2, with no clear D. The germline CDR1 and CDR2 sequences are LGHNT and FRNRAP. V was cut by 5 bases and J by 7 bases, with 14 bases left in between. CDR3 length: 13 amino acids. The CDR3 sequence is CASGILRMVGYTF. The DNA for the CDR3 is TGTGCTAGTGGTATCCTGAGGATGGTTGGCTACACCTTC.

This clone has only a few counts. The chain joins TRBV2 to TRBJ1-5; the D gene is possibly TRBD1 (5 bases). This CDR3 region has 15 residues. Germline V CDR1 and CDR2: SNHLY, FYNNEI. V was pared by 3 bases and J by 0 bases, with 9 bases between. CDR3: CASSDGGTSNQPQHF. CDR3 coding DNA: TGTGCCAGCAGTGACGGGGGGACTAGCAATCAGCCCCAGCATTTT.

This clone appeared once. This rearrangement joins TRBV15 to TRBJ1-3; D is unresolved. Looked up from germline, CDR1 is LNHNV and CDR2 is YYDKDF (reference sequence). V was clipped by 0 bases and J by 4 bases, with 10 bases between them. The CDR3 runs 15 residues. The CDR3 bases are TGTGCCACCAGCAGAGATGGAGGCTCAGGAAACACCATATATTTT. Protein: CATSRDGGSGNTIYF.

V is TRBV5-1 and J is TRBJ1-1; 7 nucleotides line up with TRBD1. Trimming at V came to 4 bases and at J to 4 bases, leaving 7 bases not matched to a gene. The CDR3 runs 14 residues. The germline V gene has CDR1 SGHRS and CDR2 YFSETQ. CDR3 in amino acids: CASSPATGTTEAFF. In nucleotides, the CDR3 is TGCGCCAGCAGCCCCGCGACAGGGACCACTGAAGCTTTCTTT.

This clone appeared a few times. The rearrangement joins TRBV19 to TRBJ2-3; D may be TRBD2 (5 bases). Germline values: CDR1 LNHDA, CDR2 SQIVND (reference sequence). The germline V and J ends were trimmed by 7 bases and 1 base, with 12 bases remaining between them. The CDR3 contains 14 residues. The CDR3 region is CASKRFRGTDTQYF. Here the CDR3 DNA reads TGTGCCAGTAAGCGGTTTAGAGGCACAGATACGCAGTATTTT.

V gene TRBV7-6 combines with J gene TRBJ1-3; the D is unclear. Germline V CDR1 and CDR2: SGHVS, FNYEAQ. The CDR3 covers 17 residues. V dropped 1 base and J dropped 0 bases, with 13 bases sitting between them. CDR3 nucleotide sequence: TGTGCCAGCAGCTTAGGTCTATCCGCGAACTCTGGAAACACCATATATTTT. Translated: CASSLGLSANSGNTIYF.

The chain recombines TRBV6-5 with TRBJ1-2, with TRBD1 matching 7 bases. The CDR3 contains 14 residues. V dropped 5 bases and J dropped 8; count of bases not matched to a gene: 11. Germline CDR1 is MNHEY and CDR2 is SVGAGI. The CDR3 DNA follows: TGTGCCAGCAGTACCCACAGGGGCATAGGAGGCTACACCTTC. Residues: CASSTHRGIGGYTF.

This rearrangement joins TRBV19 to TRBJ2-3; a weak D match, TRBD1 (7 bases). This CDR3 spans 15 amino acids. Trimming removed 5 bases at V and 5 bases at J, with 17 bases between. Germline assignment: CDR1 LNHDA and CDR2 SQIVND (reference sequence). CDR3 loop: CASSGGTAPGDTQYF. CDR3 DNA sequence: TGTGCCAGTAGTGGAGGGACAGCTCCGGGAGATACGCAGTATTTT.

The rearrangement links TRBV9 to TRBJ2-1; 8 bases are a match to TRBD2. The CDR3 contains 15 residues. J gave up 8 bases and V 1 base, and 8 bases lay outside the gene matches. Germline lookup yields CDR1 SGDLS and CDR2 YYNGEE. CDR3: CASSVQSGGLHEQFF. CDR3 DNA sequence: TGTGCCAGCAGCGTACAGTCGGGGGGGCTGCATGAGCAGTTCTTC.

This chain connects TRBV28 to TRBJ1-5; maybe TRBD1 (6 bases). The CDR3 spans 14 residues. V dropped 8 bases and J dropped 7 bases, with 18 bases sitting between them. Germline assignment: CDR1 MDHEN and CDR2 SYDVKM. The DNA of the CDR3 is TGTGCCAGCGGTAACCCCAGGGGTCGCCAGCCCCAGCATTTT. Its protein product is CASGNPRGRQPQHF.

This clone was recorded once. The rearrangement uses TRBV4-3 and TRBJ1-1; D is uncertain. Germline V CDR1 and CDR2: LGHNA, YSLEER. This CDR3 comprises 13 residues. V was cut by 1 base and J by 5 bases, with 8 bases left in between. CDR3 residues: CASSQGPRTEAFF. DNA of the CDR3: TGCGCCAGCAGCCAAGGGCCTAGGACTGAAGCTTTCTTT.

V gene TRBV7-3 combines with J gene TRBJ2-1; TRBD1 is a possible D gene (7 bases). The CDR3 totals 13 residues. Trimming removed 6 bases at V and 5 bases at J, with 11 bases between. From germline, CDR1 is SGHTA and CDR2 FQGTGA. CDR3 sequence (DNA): TGTGCCAGCAGGCGGGACAGCCACAATGAGCAGTTCTTC. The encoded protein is CASRRDSHNEQFF.

The CDR3 sequence is CASSPGADSPLHF. DNA for the CDR3: TGTGCCAGCAGCCCAGGGGCCGATTCACCCCTCCACTTT. The genes are TRBV7-9 and TRBJ1-6; a possible D gene is TRBD1 (6 bases). V shed 5 bases and J shed 8 bases, with 10 bases lying between them. The CDR3 loop spans 13 amino acids. CDR1 SEHNR and CDR2 FQNEAQ come from the germline V gene (reference sequence).

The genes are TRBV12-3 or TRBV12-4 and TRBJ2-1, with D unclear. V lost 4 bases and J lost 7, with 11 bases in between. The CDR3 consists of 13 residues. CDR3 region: CASSSQASNEQFF. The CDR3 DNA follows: TGTGCCAGCAGTTCCCAGGCCTCGAATGAGCAGTTCTTC.